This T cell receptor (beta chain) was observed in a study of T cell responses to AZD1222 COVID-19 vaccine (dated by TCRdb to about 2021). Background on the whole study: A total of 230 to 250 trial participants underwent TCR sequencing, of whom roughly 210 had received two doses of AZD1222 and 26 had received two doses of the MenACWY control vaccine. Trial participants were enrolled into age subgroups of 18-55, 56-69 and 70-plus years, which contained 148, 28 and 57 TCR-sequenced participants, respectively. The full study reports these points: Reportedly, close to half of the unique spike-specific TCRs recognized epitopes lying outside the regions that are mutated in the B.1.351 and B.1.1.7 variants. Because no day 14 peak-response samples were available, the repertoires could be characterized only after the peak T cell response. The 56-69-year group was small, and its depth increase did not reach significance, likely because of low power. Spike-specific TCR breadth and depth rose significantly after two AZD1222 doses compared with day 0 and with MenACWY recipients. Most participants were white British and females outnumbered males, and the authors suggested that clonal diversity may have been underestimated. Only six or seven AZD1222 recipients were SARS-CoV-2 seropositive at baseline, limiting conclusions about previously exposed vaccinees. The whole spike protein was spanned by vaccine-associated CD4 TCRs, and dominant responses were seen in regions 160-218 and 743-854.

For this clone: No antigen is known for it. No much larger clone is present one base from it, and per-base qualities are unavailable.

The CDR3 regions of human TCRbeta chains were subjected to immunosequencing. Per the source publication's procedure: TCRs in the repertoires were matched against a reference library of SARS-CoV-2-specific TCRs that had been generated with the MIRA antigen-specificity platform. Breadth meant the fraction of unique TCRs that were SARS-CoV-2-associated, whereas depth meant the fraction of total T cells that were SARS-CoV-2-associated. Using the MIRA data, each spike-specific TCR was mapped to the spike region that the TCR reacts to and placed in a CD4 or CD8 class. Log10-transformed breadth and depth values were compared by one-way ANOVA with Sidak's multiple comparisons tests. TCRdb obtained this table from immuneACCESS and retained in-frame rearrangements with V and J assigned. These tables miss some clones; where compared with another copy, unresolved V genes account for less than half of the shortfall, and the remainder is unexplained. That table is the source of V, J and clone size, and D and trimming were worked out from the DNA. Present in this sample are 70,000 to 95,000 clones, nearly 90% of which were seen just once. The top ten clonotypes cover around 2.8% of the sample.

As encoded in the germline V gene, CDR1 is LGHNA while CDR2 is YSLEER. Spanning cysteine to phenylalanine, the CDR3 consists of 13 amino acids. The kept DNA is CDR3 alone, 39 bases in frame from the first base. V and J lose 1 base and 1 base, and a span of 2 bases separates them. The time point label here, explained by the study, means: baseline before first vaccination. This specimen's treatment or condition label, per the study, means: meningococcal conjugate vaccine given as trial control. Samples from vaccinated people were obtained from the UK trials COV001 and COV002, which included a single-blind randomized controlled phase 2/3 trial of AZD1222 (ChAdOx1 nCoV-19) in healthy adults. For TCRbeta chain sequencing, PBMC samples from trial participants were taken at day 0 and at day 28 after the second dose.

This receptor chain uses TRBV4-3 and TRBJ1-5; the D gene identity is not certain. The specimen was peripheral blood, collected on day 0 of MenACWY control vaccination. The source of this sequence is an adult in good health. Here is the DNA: TGCGCCAGCAGCCAAGGCAGCAATCAGCCCCAGCATTTT. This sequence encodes CASSQGSNQPQHF.